Below, one T cell receptor (beta chain) is given with its context. The antigen is not known. This entry is derived from a study of post-analysis software for immune sequencing data. General study findings and limits: Five or six TRBV segments, TRBV5-6, TRBV5-1 and TRBV20-1 among them, were found more frequent in patients than controls. Those samples that were prepared in the same batch co-clustered strongly by F measure.

Per the germline V gene, CDR1 is MNHNY and CDR2 is SVGAGI (reference sequence). V gave up 0 bases and J gave up 10 bases; unmatched junction bases: 7. The CDR3 is made up of 15 amino acids. Unique molecular identifiers featured in each of the TCR beta cDNA libraries. Each CDR3 protein is one row after TCRdb ran MiXCR on the PCR reads. The data show about 800,000 distinct CDR3 sequences, just under 30% seen once. Specimen: blood. The TCR was taken from a girl between 5 and 17 years old with multiple sclerosis. The V and J genes are TRBV6-6 and TRBJ1-5; 9 bases agree with TRBD1. DNA of the CDR3: TGTGCCAGCAGTTACTCCAAGGACAGGGGAGACCCCCAGCATTTT. Translated: CASSYSKDRGDPQHF.